The present entry profiles one T cell receptor (beta chain) with its context. Its antigen is unidentified. This entry comes from a study of Graves' ophthalmopathy and Graves' hyperthyroidism. Study-wide results and limits: In separating ophthalmopathy from stable hyperthyroidism, a 13-signature model achieved 85% to 90% sensitivity and 75% to 84% specificity.

A diagnosis was made from clinical symptoms together with serum thyroxine, TRAb, thyroid ultrasound and orbital computed tomography. With 5 bases removed from V and 7 bases from J, the gap between germline ends came to 15 bases. The CDR3 consists of 13 residues. CDR1 is SEHNR and CDR2 is FQNEAQ in the germline V gene (reference sequence). TCR beta CDR3 regions were amplified from RNA transcripts. RT-PCR with HTBI primers came first, then second-round multiplex PCR. TCRdb used MiXCR to reprocess the multiplex PCR reads, holding one entry per CDR3 protein. The repertoire has about 500,000 distinct CDR3 sequences, about 40% of them found once; the top ten carry about 4%.

The TCR originated in an adult man with Graves' hyperthyroidism. This chain uses TRBV7-9 with TRBJ2-7; the D is unclear. The sample was peripheral blood or thyroid tissue (not recorded which). The DNA for the CDR3 is TGTGCCAGCAGCCCGAGCTTCACCGGGGAGCAGTACTTC. The encoded protein is CASSPSFTGEQYF.